One and the same sample provided the 16 T cell receptor beta chains below, sequenced in a study of blood T cell repertoires in COVID-19. Some clones are missing from TCRdb's copy, which holds only in-frame ones; the method was immunoSEQ multiplex PCR. The repertoire holds 90,000 to 120,000 clones, with over 75% as singletons. Source material: peripheral blood. These TCRs come from a human donor in a cohort sampled during active COVID-19.

V gene TRBV4-3 combines with J gene TRBJ1-3; 7 bases line up with TRBD1. The V gene end was trimmed by 4 bases and the J gene end by 0 bases; junction bases not matched to a gene: 3. Germline assignment: CDR1 LGHNA and CDR2 YSLEER. This CDR3 comprises 15 residues. DNA of the CDR3: TGCGCCAGCAGCCCTGGGACAGCCTCTGGAAACACCATATATTTT. This encodes CASSPGTASGNTIYF.

J is TRBJ1-5 and V is TRBV4-3; the D is unclear. Trimming took off 0 bases at V and 3 bases at J, with 12 bases between the two ends. This CDR3 has 16 amino acids. Germline lookup yields CDR1 LGHNA and CDR2 YSLEER. The CDR3 is CASSQDHSPFNQPQHF. The CDR3 region has the DNA TGCGCCAGCAGCCAAGATCACAGTCCCTTCAATCAGCCCCAGCATTTT.

V and J are TRBV5-4 and TRBJ2-7; 11 positions agree with TRBD1. Trimming removed 4 bases from V and 2 bases from J; junction bases left unmatched: 2. The CDR3 spans 14 residues. CDR1 is SGHNT and CDR2 is YYREEE in the germline V gene (reference sequence). The CDR3 DNA is TGTGCCAGCAGCCAGGGACAGGGGGCCTACGAGCAGTACTTC. It encodes CASSQGQGAYEQYF.

V and J are TRBV19 and TRBJ1-1, with D tentatively TRBD1 (5 bases). CDR3 length: 14 residues. V shed 1 base and J shed 0 bases, with 6 bases lying between them. Germline CDR1 LNHDA, CDR2 SQIVND (reference sequence). Here the CDR3 DNA reads TGTGCCAGTAGTATAGGGGGGGTGAACACTGAAGCTTTCTTT. Its translation: CASSIGGVNTEAFF.

This sequence joins TRBV5-4 and TRBJ1-2; no clear D gene. The CDR3 is 12 residues long. CDR1 SGHNT and CDR2 YYREEE come from the germline V gene (reference sequence). Trimming removed 4 bases from V and 8 bases from J, with 12 bases in between. The CDR3: CASSVGLRGYTF. In DNA form, the CDR3 reads TGTGCCAGCAGCGTCGGATTGAGGGGCTACACCTTC.

The chain couples TRBV7-3 to TRBJ2-3; a weak D match, TRBD2 (6 bases). The CDR3 is 16 amino acids. Germline V gene lookup returns CDR1 SGHTA and CDR2 FQGTGA. V dropped 1 base and J dropped 5 bases, with 16 bases sitting between them. The CDR3 DNA is TGTGCCAGCAGCTTAAAGGCGTGGGGGACTGGAGATACGCAGTATTTT. Amino acids: CASSLKAWGTGDTQYF.

The chain carries TRBV28 and TRBJ1-5; TRBD1 matches 9 bases. Germline CDR1 MDHEN, CDR2 SYDVKM. CDR3 length: 15 residues. Unmatched junction bases numbered 3, after V lost 6 bases and J lost 0 bases. The CDR3, as DNA: TGTGCCAGCAGGCGGACAGGGGATAGCAATCAGCCCCAGCATTTT. It translates to CASRRTGDSNQPQHF.

CDR3 sequence: CASSEEASGGEQYF. Here the CDR3 DNA reads TGTGCCAGCAGTGAAGAGGCTAGCGGGGGCGAGCAGTACTTC. The rearrangement uses TRBV25-1 and TRBJ2-7; 10 bases agree with TRBD2. The germline V gene encodes CDR1 MGHDK and CDR2 SYGVNS. The CDR3 extends over 14 amino acids. V shed 2 bases, J shed 6 bases, and the junction held 4 bases outside the gene matches.

The chain recombines TRBV27 with TRBJ2-1, with TRBD2 matching over 8 bases. CDR1 is MNHEY, CDR2 SMNVEV, per germline (reference sequence). The CDR3 length is 16 residues. Losses at the gene ends were 0 bases for V and 2 bases for J; bases not matched to a gene: 3. The CDR3 is CASSLSSGKTYNEQFF. The CDR3 DNA reads TGTGCCAGCAGTTTATCTAGCGGGAAGACCTACAATGAGCAGTTCTTC.

Here the CDR3 reads CATSREGQGPTYEQYF. The DNA for the CDR3 is TGTGCCACCAGCAGGGAGGGACAGGGCCCTACCTACGAGCAGTACTTC. The V and J genes are TRBV15 and TRBJ2-7; 9 bases line up with TRBD1. Losses at the gene ends were 3 bases for V and 2 bases for J; bases not matched to a gene: 8. Germline CDR1 reads LNHNV; CDR2 reads YYDKDF (reference sequence). CDR3 length: 16 residues.

This clone came up once. V and J are TRBV27 and TRBJ2-1; 8 bases are shared with TRBD2. The CDR3 loop spans 18 amino acids. The junction had 18 bases not matched to a gene; V was cut back by 7 bases and J by 4 bases. From germline, CDR1 is MNHEY and CDR2 SMNVEV (reference sequence). CDR3 sequence: CASTYLTRAGVTYNEQFF. CDR3 DNA: TGTGCCAGCACCTACCTCACCCGAGCGGGAGTGACGTACAATGAGCAGTTCTTC.

The CDR3 protein is CATSGPSLILRSTEAFF. The CDR3 region has the DNA TGTGCCACCAGCGGCCCGAGCCTGATCCTGCGGTCGACTGAAGCTTTCTTT. This sequence joins TRBV15 and TRBJ1-1; unclear D gene. The CDR3 extends over 17 amino acids. Germline V gives CDR1 LNHNV, CDR2 YYDKDF (reference sequence). The V end was cut by 5 bases, the J end by 5 bases, with 24 bases between.

The J gene is TRBJ2-3, the V gene TRBV6-6; 11 bases match TRBD2. V trimming: 7 bases; J trimming: 0 bases; junction bases outside the gene matches: 6. CDR3 size: 16 residues. The germline CDR1 and CDR2 sequences are MNHNY and SVGAGI (reference sequence). The CDR3 loop reads CASIGIAGGSTDTQYF. In DNA form, the CDR3 reads TGTGCCAGCATCGGAATAGCGGGGGGGAGCACAGATACGCAGTATTTT.

This clone was picked up one time. This chain links TRBV18 with TRBJ1-3; D is undetermined. The CDR3 extends over 17 amino acids. Germline V CDR1 and CDR2: KGHSH, LQKENI. V was clipped by 3 bases and J by 0 bases, with 15 bases between them. The chain's CDR3 is CASSPAGSIFSGNTIYF. In DNA form, the CDR3 reads TGTGCCAGCTCACCTGCCGGGAGCATCTTCTCTGGAAACACCATATATTTT.

This chain connects TRBV10-3 to TRBJ2-3; 10 positions match TRBD2. After removal of 5 bases from V and 3 bases from J, the junction contained 5 bases not matched to a gene. The CDR3 extends over 15 amino acids. Germline lookup yields CDR1 ENHRY and CDR2 SYGVKD. The CDR3 sequence: CAISIAGGATDTQYF. In DNA form, the CDR3 reads TGTGCCATCAGTATAGCGGGAGGCGCTACAGATACGCAGTATTTT.

V usage is TRBV5-4 and J usage is TRBJ1-1; TRBD1 agrees at 8 bases. Germline V gene lookup returns CDR1 SGHNT and CDR2 YYREEE (reference sequence). Losses at the gene ends were 4 bases for V and 3 bases for J; bases not matched to a gene: 5. The CDR3 consists of 14 residues. The CDR3 loop reads CASSTPGQDTEAFF. As DNA, the CDR3 is TGTGCCAGCAGCACTCCGGGACAGGACACTGAAGCTTTCTTT.